This T cell receptor (beta chain) derives from a study of CD8 T cells in ankylosing spondylitis. From the 5' RACE reads, TCRdb called clonotypes with MiXCR, one entry per CDR3 protein. The sample gives just over 350,000 distinct CDR3 sequences, around 20% of which show up once; about an eighth is in the top ten. This clonotype has a handful of counts. This receptor was obtained from a male donor with ankylosing spondylitis or in good health (not recorded which). The specimen sequenced was blood, either unsorted or a sorted T cell fraction (not recorded which).

The CDR3 nucleotides read TGCAGTGCTAGAGATCGCCGGTTCCAAGAGACCCAGTACTTC. As protein: CSARDRRFQETQYF. This chain connects TRBV20-1 to TRBJ2-5; no clear D gene. The CDR3 consists of 14 residues. Germline assignment: CDR1 DFQATT and CDR2 SNEGSKA (reference sequence). The V and J ends lost 0 bases and 1 base respectively, with 9 bases between them.